The 20 T cell receptor beta chains presented below share a single source sample, sequenced in a study of vaccination effects on CD4 cells after COVID-19. Pools of viral peptides were used by the ViraFEST assay to expand antigen-specific CD4+ T cells ahead of sequencing. Upon completion of about eleven days in culture, CD4+ T cells were isolated. Absence of prior SARS-CoV-2 infection characterized the vaccine recipients, who showed negative nucleocapsid antibodies. Libraries were prepared by immunoSEQ multiplex PCR; TCRdb keeps only in-frame clonotypes and omits some of them. The sample contains about 23,000 clones, 65% to 70% of which appear only once. The antigens of these receptors remain unknown. The sequences come from CD4+ T cells from PBMCs cultured with HCoV-NL63 spike peptides, collected before COVID-19 vaccination. The receptors stem from a human donor who received a COVID-19 vaccine.

A few counts support this clone. This rearrangement joins TRBV30 to TRBJ1-5; the match to TRBD1 covers 7 bases. The CDR3 extends over 15 amino acids. With V trimmed by 3 bases and J by 0 bases, 5 bases remained unmatched. Germline V CDR1 and CDR2: GTSNPN, SVGIG (reference sequence). The CDR3 bases are TGTGCCTGGAGCCAGGGACAGTATAGCAATCAGCCCCAGCATTTT. As protein: CAWSQGQYSNQPQHF. The full variable domain, its missing parts supplied by reference TRBV30 and TRBJ1-5, is SQTIHQWPATLVQPVGSPLSLECTVEGTSNPNLYWYRQAAGRGLQLLFYSVGIGQISSEVPQNLSASRPQDRQFILSSKKLLLSDSGFYLCAWSQGQYSNQPQHFGDGTRLSIL.

This chain links TRBV10-1 with TRBJ2-6; D is unclear. The CDR3 has 15 amino acids. Deletions cut 2 bases from V and 2 bases from J, with 7 bases between. Germline V lookup: CDR1 WNHNN, CDR2 SYGVQD (reference sequence). The CDR3 sequence is CASSEEGTGANVLTF. In nucleotides, the CDR3 is TGCGCCAGCAGTGAGGAAGGGACTGGGGCCAACGTCCTGACTTTC.

The gene calls are TRBV5-1 and TRBJ2-7; D remains ambiguous. Germline lookup yields CDR1 SGHRS and CDR2 YFSETQ. This CDR3 comprises 15 residues. Between the trimmed V and J ends, which lost 1 base and 1 base, there was a span of 12 bases. CDR3 DNA sequence: TGCGCCAGCAGCTTGCCAGCGATAGGATCCTACGAGCAGTACTTC. This codes for CASSLPAIGSYEQYF.

The chain recombines TRBV5-1 with TRBJ1-3; D gene unclear. Germline V CDR1 and CDR2: SGHRS, YFSETQ. The CDR3 is 14 residues long. V gave up 0 bases and J gave up 1 base, with 5 bases separating them. In DNA form, the CDR3 reads TGCGCCAGCAGCTTGGACCTATCTGGAAACACCATATATTTT. It encodes CASSLDLSGNTIYF. The full variable domain, its missing parts supplied by reference TRBV5-1 and TRBJ1-3, is KAGVTQTPRYLIKTRGQQVTLSCSPISGHRSVSWYQQTPGQGLQFLFEYFSETQRNKGNFPGRFSGRQFSNSRSEMNVSTLELGDSALYLCASSLDLSGNTIYFGEGSWLTVV.

V usage is TRBV7-9 and J usage is TRBJ1-6, with unresolved D. The CDR3 has 12 amino acids. Deletions cut 1 base from V and 6 bases from J, with 1 base between. Germline assignment: CDR1 SEHNR and CDR2 FQNEAQ (reference sequence). This CDR3 is CASSLGNSPLHF. The CDR3 nucleotides read TGTGCCAGCAGCTTAGGTAATTCACCCCTCCACTTT.

The rearrangement joins TRBV6-5 to TRBJ2-7, with 10 nucleotides matching TRBD2. The CDR3 is 14 amino acids. CDR1 and CDR2 (germline): MNHEY, SVGAGI. The ends lost 8 bases at V and 6 bases at J; junction bases unmatched: 10. The CDR3 coding sequence is TGTGCCAGCTCCACCGGGACTAGCGACCCCGAGCAGTACTTC. This translates into CASSTGTSDPEQYF.

The chain has TRBV5-5 and TRBJ1-4, with D possibly being TRBD1 (5 bases). Trimming took off 2 bases at V and 8 bases at J, with 19 bases between the two ends. The CDR3 has 16 residues. The germline V gene encodes CDR1 SGHKS and CDR2 YYEKEE (reference sequence). Here the CDR3 DNA reads TGTGCCAGCAGCTTCTTCTCGGGACGGCGGGAGGAAAAACTGTTTTTT. Translation: CASSFFSGRREEKLFF.

The chain combines TRBV27 with TRBJ2-1; 8 positions agree with TRBD2. CDR1 is MNHEY and CDR2 is SMNVEV in the germline V gene (reference sequence). Trimming cost V 10 bases and J 8 bases; bases outside gene matches: 10. The CDR3 loop spans 13 amino acids. For the CDR3, the DNA is TGTGCCACCCGCGGGGCGGGGGGCTATGAGCAGTTCTTC. Translation: CATRGAGGYEQFF.

The chain is built from TRBV10-3 and TRBJ2-3; 10 bases map to TRBD2. Germline V gene data show CDR1 as ENHRY and CDR2 as SYGVKD. CDR3 size: 15 residues. V lost 6 bases, J lost 3 bases, and 6 bases stayed unmatched. CDR3 residues: CAISLAGEGTDTQYF. CDR3 nucleotides: TGTGCCATCAGCCTAGCGGGAGAAGGAACAGATACGCAGTATTTT.

The V call is TRBV9, the J call TRBJ2-3; perhaps TRBD1 as D (6 bases). This CDR3 spans 16 amino acids. V gave up 0 bases and J gave up 2 bases, with 13 bases separating them. Germline lookup yields CDR1 SGDLS and CDR2 YYNGEE. CDR3 in amino acids: CASSVVGTLNTDTQYF. CDR3 nucleotides: TGTGCCAGCAGCGTAGTGGGGACACTTAACACAGATACGCAGTATTTT.

This clone turned up a few times. The chain carries TRBV30 and TRBJ1-5; the match to TRBD1 covers 10 bases. The CDR3 has 14 residues. Germline V gene sequence: CDR1 GTSNPN, CDR2 SVGIG (reference sequence). Trimming removed 6 bases from V and 7 bases from J; junction bases left unmatched: 9. The CDR3 region is CACPTGGIKQPQHF. DNA of the CDR3: TGTGCCTGTCCGACAGGGGGCATTAAACAGCCCCAGCATTTT. Full variable domain (rest looked up from reference TRBV30 and TRBJ1-5): SQTIHQWPATLVQPVGSPLSLECTVEGTSNPNLYWYRQAAGRGLQLLFYSVGIGQISSEVPQNLSASRPQDRQFILSSKKLLLSDSGFYLCACPTGGIKQPQHFGDGTRLSIL.

The genes are TRBV6-5 and TRBJ1-2; D uncertain. Trimming removed 5 bases from V and 4 bases from J, with 11 bases in between. This CDR3 spans 13 amino acids. The germline V gene encodes CDR1 MNHEY and CDR2 SVGAGI. The CDR3: CASSPIKSYGYTF. CDR3 bases: TGTGCCAGCAGTCCCATTAAGTCCTATGGCTACACCTTC.

The J gene is TRBJ2-1, the V gene TRBV10-3; D not resolved. In germline, CDR1 is ENHRY, CDR2 SYGVKD. The V end was cut by 7 bases, the J end by 8 bases, with 12 bases between. The CDR3 extends over 12 amino acids. The CDR3 loop reads CAINAGRDEQFF. CDR3 sequence (DNA): TGTGCCATCAACGCCGGACGGGATGAGCAGTTCTTC.

The sample holds a few counts of this clone. The rearrangement links TRBV27 to TRBJ2-7; no clear D. The CDR3 consists of 15 residues. Germline values: CDR1 MNHEY, CDR2 SMNVEV (reference sequence). Between the trimmed V and J ends, which lost 5 bases and 4 bases, there was a span of 18 bases. The DNA of the CDR3 is TGTGCCAGCAGTATAACCCCGTGGCAACTATACGAGCAGTACTTC. Its protein is CASSITPWQLYEQYF.

This clone showed up just once. The chain employs TRBV11-2 and TRBJ2-1, with TRBD2 matching over 13 bases. Germline-derived CDR1 and CDR2 are SGHAT and FQNNGV. CDR3 length equals 16 residues. The J segment lost 2 bases and the V segment lost 7 bases, leaving 5 bases of the junction unmatched. The CDR3, as DNA: TGTGCCAGCAAACTAGCGGGGGGGGTTGCCTACAATGAGCAGTTCTTC. Translated: CASKLAGGVAYNEQFF.

V usage is TRBV5-4 and J usage is TRBJ2-5, with 8 nucleotides matching TRBD2. This CDR3 has 15 amino acids. V was pared by 4 bases and J by 1 base, with 6 bases of the junction left unmatched. Per the germline V gene, CDR1 is SGHNT and CDR2 is YYREEE (reference sequence). CDR3 sequence: CASSRGSGVQETQYF. Written as DNA, the CDR3 is TGTGCCAGCAGCCGGGGTAGCGGGGTCCAAGAGACCCAGTACTTC.

The chain uses TRBV30 and TRBJ1-1; D unclear. Trimming took 1 base from V and 9 from J, leaving 9 bases between them. Germline lookup yields CDR1 GTSNPN and CDR2 SVGIG (reference sequence). This CDR3 has 11 residues. The CDR3: CAWSDGQKAFF. CDR3 sequence (DNA): TGTGCCTGGAGTGACGGGCAGAAAGCTTTCTTT.

The rearrangement links TRBV11-1 to TRBJ2-7, with 8 nucleotides matching TRBD1. CDR3 length equals 14 residues. Unmatched junction bases numbered 7, after V lost 7 bases and J lost 2 bases. Germline loops: CDR1 SGHAT, CDR2 FQDESV (reference sequence). The CDR3 nucleotides read TGTGCCAGCAACCAAGGGACAGGAACCTACGAGCAGTACTTC. As protein: CASNQGTGTYEQYF.

The chain employs TRBV19 and TRBJ1-5; tentatively, D is TRBD1 (5 bases). V was cut by 2 bases and J by 14 bases, with 19 bases left in between. CDR1 and CDR2 from the germline V gene are LNHDA and SQIVND (reference sequence). The CDR3 has 14 amino acids. The CDR3 spells CASSIQQVGGAEHF. For the CDR3, the DNA is TGTGCCAGTAGTATACAACAGGTAGGTGGTGCAGAGCATTTT.

The rearrangement joins TRBV7-9 to TRBJ1-2; tentative D call: TRBD1 (6 bases). The CDR3 consists of 15 residues. The V gene lost 1 base and the J gene lost 4 bases, with 13 bases spanning the gap. CDR1 and CDR2 from the germline V gene are SEHNR and FQNEAQ (reference sequence). The CDR3 coding sequence is TGTGCCAGCAGCTTAGGGATTGCAGGGGCCTATGGCTACACCTTC. Translating it yields CASSLGIAGAYGYTF.